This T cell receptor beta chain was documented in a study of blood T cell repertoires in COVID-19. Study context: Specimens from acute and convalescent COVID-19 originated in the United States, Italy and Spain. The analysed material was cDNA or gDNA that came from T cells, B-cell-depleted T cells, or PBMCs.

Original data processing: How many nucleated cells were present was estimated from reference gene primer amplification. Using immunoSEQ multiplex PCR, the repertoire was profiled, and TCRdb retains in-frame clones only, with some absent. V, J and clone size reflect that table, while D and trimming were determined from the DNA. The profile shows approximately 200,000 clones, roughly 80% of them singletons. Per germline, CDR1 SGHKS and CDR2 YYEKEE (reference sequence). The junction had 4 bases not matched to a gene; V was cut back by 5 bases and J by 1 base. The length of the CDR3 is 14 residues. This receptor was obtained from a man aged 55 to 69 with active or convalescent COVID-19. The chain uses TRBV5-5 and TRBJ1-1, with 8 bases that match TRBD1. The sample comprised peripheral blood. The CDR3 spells CASRRQGSNTEAFF. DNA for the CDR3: TGTGCCAGCAGGCGACAGGGGTCGAACACTGAAGCTTTCTTT. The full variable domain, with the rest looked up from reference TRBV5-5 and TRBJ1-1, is DAGVTQSPTHLIKTRGQQVTLRCSPISGHKSVSWYQQVLGQGPQFIFQYYEKEERGRGNFPDRFSARQFPNYSSELNVNALLLGDSALYLCASRRQGSNTEAFFGQGTRLTVV.